This T cell receptor beta chain is from a study of cytomegalovirus exposure and HLA in healthy donors. General study results and limits: Reported performance of the classifier showed diagnosis of cytomegalovirus status with high specificity and sensitivity. A likely sequencing artifact accounted for one observed cluster of highly shared sequence variants. In a later analysis, parvovirus B19, influenza, CMV and Epstein-Barr virus appeared linked to several top co-occurrence clusters.

Details on this clone: Its specificity is not known.

PCR involved 60 Vbeta and 13 Jbeta primers. TCRdb keeps only in-frame clones here, not all; method: immunoSEQ multiplex PCR. The data show around 150,000 clones, about 63% seen once. The CDR3 length is 15 residues. Trimming took 6 bases from V and 5 from J; bases not matched to a gene: 9. Germline V gives CDR1 MNHEY, CDR2 SMNVEV (reference sequence). The rearrangement uses TRBV27 and TRBJ2-5; 10 bases agree with TRBD1. The sequenced sample consisted of PBMCs. The TCR sequence derives from a middle-aged woman in good health and CMV-seropositive. The chain's CDR3 is CASSLRDRGWETQYF. CDR3 nucleotide sequence: TGTGCCAGCAGCCTCCGGGACAGGGGTTGGGAGACCCAGTACTTC.